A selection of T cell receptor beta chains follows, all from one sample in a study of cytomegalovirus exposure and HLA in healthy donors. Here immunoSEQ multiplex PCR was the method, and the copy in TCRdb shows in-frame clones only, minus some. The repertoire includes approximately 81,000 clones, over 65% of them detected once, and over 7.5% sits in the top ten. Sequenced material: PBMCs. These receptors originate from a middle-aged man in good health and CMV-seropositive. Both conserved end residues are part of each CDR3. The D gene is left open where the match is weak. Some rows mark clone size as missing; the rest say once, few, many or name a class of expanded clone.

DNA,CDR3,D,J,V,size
TGTGCCAGCAGCTCTCCCGGAGGGACCCAGTACTTC,CASSSPGGTQYF,-,TRBJ2-5,TRBV7-3,-
TGCGCCAGCAGCCACGACCCCAGGGGCGGCTATGGCTACACCTTC,CASSHDPRGGYGYTF,-,TRBJ1-2,TRBV4-3,-
TGTGCCGGACGGACAGCAACTAATGAAAAACTGTTTTTT,CAGRTATNEKLFF,-,TRBJ1-4,TRBV6-1,-
TGTGCCAGCAGTCCCCCCGTTGGGCTCTACGAGCAGTACTTC,CASSPPVGLYEQYF,-,TRBJ2-7,TRBV28,-
TGTGCCAGCTCGGCGGTCTCTACAACTAATGAAAAACTGTTTTTT,CASSAVSTTNEKLFF,-,TRBJ1-4,TRBV18,-
TGTGCCAGCAGCGGATCCGGGACAAACACTGAAGCTTTCTTT,CASSGSGTNTEAFF,-,TRBJ1-1,TRBV9,-
TGTGCCAGCAGCGTAGCTACATCCGTCGAGGGGGCCGAAAGTGAAGCTTTCTTT,CASSVATSVEGAESEAFF,TRBD1,TRBJ1-1,TRBV9,few
TGTGCCAGCAGTCCCTACACCGGGGAGCTGTTTTTT,CASSPYTGELFF,-,TRBJ2-2,TRBV2,-
TGTGCCAGCAGCTTCGGGGAACAGCCCCAGCATTTT,CASSFGEQPQHF,-,TRBJ1-5,TRBV7-9,few
TGTGCCAGCAGTCGTACAGGGGTGAATCAGCCCCAGCATTTT,CASSRTGVNQPQHF,TRBD1,TRBJ1-5,TRBV6-1,once